What follows are 3 T cell receptor beta chains derived from one specimen sequenced in a study of blood T cells in healthy people across ages (dated by TCRdb to the mid-2010s). Library preparation used 5' RACE. The sample was run on an Illumina HiSeq 2500. The second PCR ran for roughly 7 to 12 cycles and used a J-beta primer mix along with a sample-barcoded 5' primer. TCRdb passed the public sequencing reads through fastp at Q25 and MiXCR, retaining productive beta sequences. Each entry merges the rows of one CDR3 protein and shows their most common DNA and genes. The sample yields under 700,000 distinct CDR3 sequences; less than 25% were counted once. The top ten constitute under 9% of the sample. The sample was also linked to a second study, of T cells of mothers and their children.

The material sequenced was blood. The receptors were sampled from a boy under 18 in good health.

This clonotype was seen only once. One junction end does not reproduce the germline sequence, and a read error may be involved. V is TRBV29-1 and J is TRBJ2-3; D gene uncertain. Germline V lookup: CDR1 SQVTM, CDR2 ANQGSEA. The CDR3 is made up of 13 amino acids. This CDR3 is CSVGKPGTDTRYF. CDR3 DNA sequence: TGCAGCGTTGGCAAGCCCGGTACAGATACGCGGTATTTT.

This clonotype appeared a few times. The chain combines TRBV24-1 with TRBJ1-1; 8 nucleotides line up with TRBD1. J was trimmed by 6 bases and V by 4 bases; bases with no gene match: 9. The CDR3 consists of 15 residues. Germline CDR1 and CDR2: KGHDR and SFDVKD. CDR3 protein: CATSETGGGNAEAFF. In DNA form, the CDR3 reads TGTGCCACCAGTGAAACAGGGGGTGGTAACGCTGAAGCTTTCTTT.

In this sample, this clonotype turned up a few times. CDR3: CASSLGDGGLFF. CDR3 DNA sequence: TGTGCCAGCAGCCTTGGGGACGGGGGACTGTTTTTT. This sequence joins TRBV9 and TRBJ1-4; perhaps TRBD1 as D (5 bases). Trimming removed 4 bases at V and 13 bases at J, with 14 bases between. Germline V gene lookup returns CDR1 SGDLS and CDR2 YYNGEE. This CDR3 has 12 residues.